This T cell receptor beta chain appears in the sequencing data of a study of T cells in localized non-small cell lung cancer. Whole-study findings and limits: Median detection of top 100 tumor clones in adjacent lung was about 60 clones.

Regarding this clone: Its antigen remains unidentified.

CDR1 GTSNPN and CDR2 SVGIG come from the germline V gene (reference sequence). V was clipped by 2 bases and J by 1 base, with 13 bases between them. The CDR3 length is 15 residues. TCRdb's copy holds only in-frame clones and misses some; the assay was immunoSEQ multiplex PCR. The data hold roughly 58,000 clones, with roughly 81% observed a single time. This sequence originates from a man aged 40 to 70 with stage II lung adenocarcinoma. The chain recombines TRBV30 with TRBJ2-3; D is possibly TRBD1 (5 bases). Sequenced material: PBMCs, taken before any cancer treatment. The DNA of the CDR3 is TGTGCCTGGAGTCCCTCTTTGGGGCGCACAGATACGCAGTATTTT. Protein product: CAWSPSLGRTDTQYF.